This TCR beta chain was identified in a study of cytotoxic CD8 clonotypes in ibrutinib-treated CLL. Across the whole study: Among responders, approximately 24 were partial and 2 complete; after median 68 months, about 15 stayed remitted and some 12 progressed. A mean of approximately 260,000 productive templates and approximately 90,000 productive rearrangements was obtained per sample.

CDR3 length equals 15 residues. V lost 0 bases, J lost 0 bases, and 8 bases lay in between. The germline CDR1 and CDR2 sequences are SNHLY and FYNNEI. For this clone: Its target is unknown.

Produced via immunoSEQ multiplex PCR; TCRdb's table is partial and in-frame only. The data show around 310,000 clones, with about 80% seen just once and about 6.3% held by the top ten. The study's findings and limits: Clonality went up at the time of ibrutinib response, stayed stable in sustained remission, and later dropped back toward its baseline level at progression. Circulating CD8+ T-cell counts were tracked by baseline clonality, which exceeded that of age-matched healthy donors.

The sample in question was PBMCs, obtained before ibrutinib treatment. The TCR was taken from a human donor with chronic lymphocytic leukemia. The chain links TRBV2 to TRBJ2-5; D is perhaps TRBD1 (6 bases). The CDR3 protein is CASSEAGAYQETQYF. In DNA, the CDR3 is TGTGCCAGCAGTGAAGCGGGGGCGTACCAAGAGACCCAGTACTTC. The whole variable domain, filled in from reference TRBV2 and TRBJ2-5, reads EPEVTQTPSHQVTQMGQEVILRCVPISNHLYFYWYRQILGQKVEFLVSFYNNEISEKSEIFDDQFSVERPDGSNFTLKIRSTKLEDSAMYFCASSEAGAYQETQYFGPGTRLLVL.